The 3 T cell receptor beta chains given below trace back to one sample, sequenced in a study of cytomegalovirus exposure and HLA in healthy donors. The PCR had 60 Vbeta and 13 Jbeta primers. Here immunoSEQ multiplex PCR was the method, and the copy in TCRdb shows in-frame clones only, minus some. The profile shows 100,000 to 150,000 clones, 75% to 85% of them singletons. Material: PBMCs. These receptors were obtained from a woman in her thirties or forties in good health and CMV-seronegative.

The J gene is TRBJ1-6, the V gene TRBV28, with D maybe TRBD1 (6 bases). The CDR3 contains 14 residues. In germline, CDR1 is MDHEN, CDR2 SYDVKM. Trimming took off 5 bases at V and 5 bases at J, with 10 bases between the two ends. The CDR3 region has the DNA TGTGCCAGCAGTCGAGGACAGCATAATTCACCCCTCCACTTT. Its translation is CASSRGQHNSPLHF.

J is TRBJ2-2 and V is TRBV4-1, with 14 bases aligning to TRBD2. The trim removed 3 bases at V and 1 base at J, leaving 1 base unmatched. The V gene's germline CDR1 is MGHRA and CDR2 YSYEKL. CDR3 length: 17 amino acids. DNA for the CDR3: TGCGCCAGCAGCCACGGGACTAGCGGGAGGAACACCGGGGAGCTGTTTTTT. This codes for CASSHGTSGRNTGELFF.

The chain employs TRBV2 and TRBJ1-5, with TRBD1 matching 9 bases. Germline CDR1 reads SNHLY; CDR2 reads FYNNEI. This CDR3 has 13 amino acids. The V segment lost 7 bases and the J segment 4 bases; nucleotides outside the gene matches: 2. For the CDR3, the DNA is TGTGCCAGCATGGGGACAGGGAATCAGCCCCAGCATTTT. Protein: CASMGTGNQPQHF.